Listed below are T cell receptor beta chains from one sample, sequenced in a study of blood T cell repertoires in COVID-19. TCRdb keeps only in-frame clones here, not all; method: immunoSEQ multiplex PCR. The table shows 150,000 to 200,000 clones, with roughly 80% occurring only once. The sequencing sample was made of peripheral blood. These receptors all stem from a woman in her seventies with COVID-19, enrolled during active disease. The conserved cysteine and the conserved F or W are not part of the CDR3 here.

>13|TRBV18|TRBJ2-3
ASSLGTGFTDTQY
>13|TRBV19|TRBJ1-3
ASSLVVSFGNTIY
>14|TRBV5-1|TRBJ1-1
ASRYGGQVFHTEAF
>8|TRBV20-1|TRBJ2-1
SASRGEQF
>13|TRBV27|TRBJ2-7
ASSLSGHGFYEQY
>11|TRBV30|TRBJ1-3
AWTPGRGNTIY
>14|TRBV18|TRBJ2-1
ASSPDLGLANNEQF
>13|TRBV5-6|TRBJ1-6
ASSNLDGDYSPLH
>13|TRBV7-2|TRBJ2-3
ASSFTGQGTDTQY
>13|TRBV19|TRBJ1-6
ASSTGQGANSPLH
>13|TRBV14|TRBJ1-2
ASSRREGRNYGYT
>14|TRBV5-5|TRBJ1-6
ASSRVIQGGLSPLH
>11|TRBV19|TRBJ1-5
ASSISGRQPQH
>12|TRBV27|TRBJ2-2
ASRDSPYGGELF
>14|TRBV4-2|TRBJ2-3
ASSLGGTSSTDTQY
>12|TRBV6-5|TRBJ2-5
ASTIGGKQETQY
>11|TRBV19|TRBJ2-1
ASTTSGGNEQF
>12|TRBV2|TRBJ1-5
ASSRGGNNQPQH
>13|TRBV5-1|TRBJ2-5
ASSLGSGTEETQY
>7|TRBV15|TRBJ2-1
ATEPEQF
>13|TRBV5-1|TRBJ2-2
ASSSLAGGPGELF
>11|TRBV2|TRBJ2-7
ASRDGRTYEQY
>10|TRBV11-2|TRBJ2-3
ASSQGGAVQY
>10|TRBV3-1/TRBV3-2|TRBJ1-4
ASSQLRRFLF
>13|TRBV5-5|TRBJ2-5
ASSAAPWGEETQY